A single TCR beta chain is shown here with its context. Antigen specificity is unknown. The sample belongs to a study of CD8 T cells in Susac syndrome. The authors reverse transcribed roughly 0.5 to 1 ug RNA with random hexamers. A multiplex approach, immunoSEQ multiplex PCR, amplified TCR beta CDR3 across 54 Vbeta and 13 Jbeta. TCRdb re-derived calls from the immunoSEQ multiplex PCR reads in MiXCR, one entry per CDR3 protein. The sample consists of around 200,000 distinct CDR3 sequences, 90% to 96% of them appearing once. With 5 bases removed from V and 4 bases from J, the gap between germline ends came to 16 bases. CDR1 is MNHEY and CDR2 is SVGEGT in the germline V gene. This CDR3 has 15 residues. Study outcomes and limitations: None of the CD4+ T cell repertoires in Susac syndrome showed clonal expansion.

The specimen sequenced was CD4+ T cells from PBMCs. This rearrangement joins TRBV6-2 or TRBV6-3 to TRBJ2-3, with unresolved D. This receptor was obtained from a human donor with Susac syndrome. CDR3 DNA sequence: TGTGCCAGCAGTATAGGAAGCCCACCGTCAGATACGCAGTATTTT. Amino acids: CASSIGSPPSDTQYF.